Listed here are 5 T cell receptor beta chains from one sample, sequenced in a study of spatial heterogeneity in lung cancer. Via MiXCR, TCRdb re-called the 5' RACE reads, giving one row per CDR3 protein. The table lists tens of thousands of distinct CDR3 sequences, over 10% of them singletons, with under 5.5% in the top ten. The sample's time point: sample taken at primary tumor resection. Sequencing covered unsorted whole RNA taken from tumor, nontumor lung or frozen PBMC. The input for sequencing was PBMCs, taken at surgery. Receptor source: a male donor with early-stage non-small cell lung cancer.

The gene calls are TRBV15 and TRBJ1-1; D is ambiguous. Germline V gene data show CDR1 as LNHNV and CDR2 as YYDKDF (reference sequence). The CDR3 totals 15 residues. V gave up 0 bases and J gave up 5 bases, with 13 bases separating them. CDR3 sequence: CATSRDGLGVTEAFF. In DNA, the CDR3 is TGTGCCACCAGCAGAGATGGCCTTGGGGTAACTGAAGCTTTCTTT. The full variable domain, its missing parts supplied by reference TRBV15 and TRBJ1-1, is DAMVIQNPRYQVTQFGKPVTLSCSQTLNHNVMYWYQQKSSQAPKLLFHYYDKDFNNEADTPDNFQSRRPNTSFCFLDIRSPGLGDTAMYLCATSRDGLGVTEAFFGQGTRLTVV.

The chain has TRBV29-1 and TRBJ2-7; the D gene is possibly TRBD1 (6 bases). The CDR3 runs 14 residues. Trimming stripped 5 bases from V and 1 base from J, with 15 bases between. Looked up from germline, CDR1 is SQVTM and CDR2 is ANQGSEA. The CDR3 coding sequence is TGCAGCGTTTATGACAGGAGTTTGTCCTACGAGCAGTACTTC. Protein: CSVYDRSLSYEQYF.

There are many counts of this clonotype. The chain combines TRBV18 with TRBJ1-1, with no clear D. In germline, CDR1 is KGHSH, CDR2 LQKENI. Trimming took off 6 bases at V and 5 bases at J, with 13 bases between the two ends. The CDR3 totals 13 residues. CDR3 loop: CASSGWERTEAFF. The CDR3 coding sequence is TGTGCCAGCTCCGGTTGGGAAAGGACTGAAGCTTTCTTT.

The genes are TRBV9 and TRBJ2-5; 13 positions agree with TRBD2. J was trimmed by 2 bases and V by 4 bases; bases with no gene match: 2. The CDR3 contains 15 residues. Germline CDR1 reads SGDLS; CDR2 reads YYNGEE. This CDR3 reads CASSILAGGQETQYF. CDR3 nucleotide sequence: TGTGCCAGCAGCATACTAGCGGGGGGGCAAGAGACCCAGTACTTC.

This chain joins TRBV4-2 and TRBJ2-3; 8 bases map to TRBD2. Germline assignment: CDR1 LGHNA and CDR2 YNFKEQ. There are 16 residues in the CDR3. Unmatched junction bases numbered 5, after V lost 1 base and J lost 2 bases. The CDR3 sequence: CASSQAGGGNTDTQYF. Written as DNA, the CDR3 is TGTGCCAGCAGCCAAGCTGGCGGGGGGAACACAGATACGCAGTATTTT.